A selection of T cell receptor beta chains follows, all from one sample in a study of beta chain features in type 1 diabetes. Assay: immunoSEQ multiplex PCR; the TCRdb copy retains only in-frame clones and omits some. The sample lists some 700,000 clones, about an eighth seen once, with 0.022% in the top ten. Sequenced input: naive CD4+ T cells from blood. These receptors came from a young man with type 1 diabetes. Each CDR3 is given without its conserved first and last residue. Fields, in order: V gene, J gene, CDR3 protein.

>TRBV10-3|TRBJ2-5
AIKWEARAETQY
>TRBV29-1|TRBJ1-2
SVSTGDYGYT
>TRBV15|TRBJ1-2
ATSRGPGIYGYT
>TRBV30|TRBJ2-5
AWVTVAQETQY
>TRBV29-1|TRBJ1-1
SVQTDNTEAF
>TRBV7-9|TRBJ1-4
ASSLASGETEKLF
>TRBV7-2|TRBJ2-3
ASSGRGGLDTQY
>TRBV28|TRBJ1-2
ASTQINYGYT
>TRBV29-1|TRBJ1-2
SVGDLDRDGYT
>TRBV18|TRBJ2-5
ASSPLPRETQY
>TRBV19|TRBJ2-7
ASSKSAGTYEQY
>TRBV5-1|TRBJ1-4
ASSLGTVNEKLF
>TRBV30|TRBJ1-5
AWSQTGLQPQH
>TRBV12-5|TRBJ2-1
ASGLEGKTDRVVEQF